This T cell receptor beta chain comes out of a study of blood T cell repertoires in COVID-19. CDR3 length: 17 residues. In germline, CDR1 is SEHNR, CDR2 FQNEAQ (reference sequence). Germline trimming cut 5 bases from V and 3 bases from J; bases unmatched to any gene: 5. Sequenced by immunoSEQ multiplex PCR; TCRdb stores in-frame clones only, minus some. This sample has some 100,000 clones, with 89% found just once. The specimen was peripheral blood. The TCR was taken from a woman older than 75 with active COVID-19. The chain carries TRBV7-9 and TRBJ2-1, with TRBD2 identical over 15 bases. The CDR3 sequence: CASSALGLAGGYNEQFF. The CDR3, as DNA: TGTGCCAGCAGCGCCTTGGGACTAGCGGGAGGCTACAATGAGCAGTTCTTC.